This T cell receptor (beta chain) was sequenced in a study of T cell responses to AZD1222 COVID-19 vaccine. Comment on this clone: Its antigen is undetermined.

Overall study findings and caveats: Baseline serostatus was positive in only a handful of AZD1222 recipients. The donor cohort was predominantly white British with a female majority, and clonal diversity may have been underestimated. Spike-specific TCR repertoires showed rising breadth and depth after two AZD1222 doses.

Using immunoSEQ multiplex PCR, the repertoire was profiled, and TCRdb retains in-frame clones only, with some absent. The repertoire consists of 95,000 to 150,000 clones, with 75% to 90% occurring once and the leading ten covering less than 5.5%. CDR1 and CDR2 (germline): MDHEN, SYDVKM. The CDR3 extends over 14 amino acids. V was pared by 5 bases and J by 4 bases, with 6 bases of the junction left unmatched. The chain recombines TRBV28 with TRBJ1-2, with 8 bases lining up with TRBD1. This specimen consisted of peripheral blood, obtained 28 days after the second AZD1222 dose. The TCR comes from an adult who received the AZD1222 COVID-19 vaccine. The CDR3 protein is CASSDGQGVYGYTF. The CDR3 DNA is TGTGCCAGCAGTGACGGACAGGGAGTCTATGGCTACACCTTC.